This T cell receptor (beta chain) was observed in a study of blood T cell repertoires in COVID-19. Study background: Sources were T cells, B-cell-depleted T cells, or PBMCs; the material itself was cDNA or gDNA.

Clones were read by immunoSEQ multiplex PCR, and TCRdb kept only the in-frame ones, dropping some. The data hold over 200,000 clones, with roughly 77% observed a single time. The CDR3 consists of 15 residues. Per germline, CDR1 LNHDA and CDR2 SQIVND (reference sequence). V gave up 5 bases and J gave up 3 bases; unmatched junction bases: 8. The chain uses TRBV19 and TRBJ2-7; 9 nucleotides match TRBD1. The specimen was peripheral blood. The TCR originated in an elderly woman with acute or convalescent COVID-19. CDR3 region: CASSQQGQGIYEQYF. DNA of the CDR3: TGTGCCAGTAGTCAGCAAGGACAGGGGATCTACGAGCAGTACTTC.